Reported below is one TCR beta chain. No antigen is known for it. It may be a read error: a sequence one base away is much more abundant. This entry belongs to a study of T cell repertoires in cytomegalovirus infection (dated by TCRdb to about 2019). In terms of the full investigation: Donor HLA type was relevant to the analysis, because carriage of CMV infection together with the matching HLA type was indicated by public TCR beta signatures. Broader findings and caveats from the paper: The ex vivo response was dominated by HLA-C-restricted CMV-specific TCR beta clonotypes, which also provided the single most frequent clonotype in two of eight donors. Cumulative frequency of public TCR beta family members discriminated carriers of CMV infection plus the relevant HLA type in this cohort and an independent 352-donor cohort.

Sequenced on an Illumina HiSeq 1500. TCRdb reprocessed the public reads (quality trimming at Q25 with fastp, clone calling with MiXCR) and kept in-frame beta chains. For every CDR3 protein sequence, its rows merge into one entry that carries the most common genes and DNA. The sample records roughly 310,000 distinct CDR3 sequences, about a sixth of which are singletons. In total, the top ten clones hold about 12% of the sample. From cysteine to phenylalanine, the CDR3 is 13 amino acids long. The kept DNA is CDR3 alone, 39 bases in frame from the first base. Taken from the germline V gene, the CDR1 and CDR2 loops are MGHRA and YSYEKL. The trim is 0 bases for V and 13 bases for J, with a gap of 15 bases between the germline ends.

The clonotype comes from a human donor in good health (CMV status not recorded). Some clones in this sample may be carry-over from other donors' samples. Sequences were obtained from PBMCs. This chain is built from TRBV4-1 and TRBJ1-2, with the D gene call left open. CDR3 sequence: CASSQDAQEARTF. In nucleotide form, the sequence is TGCGCCAGCAGCCAAGATGCCCAGGAGGCGCGCACCTTC.